This TCR beta chain was sequenced for a study of blood T cell repertoires in COVID-19. This clone occurred once. Germline assignment: CDR1 SGHTS and CDR2 YDEGEE. This CDR3 has 14 amino acids. V was clipped by 2 bases and J by 5 bases, with 13 bases between them. TCRdb's copy holds only in-frame clones and misses some; the assay was immunoSEQ multiplex PCR. The data contain over 200,000 clones, roughly nine tenths of them seen just once; the ten biggest clones take up 10% to 11%. Material for sequencing was PBMCs or T cells enriched from blood (not recorded which). This sequence joins TRBV5-8 and TRBJ2-5; D is undetermined. This sequence was found in a man aged 30 to 45 who had recovered from COVID-19. CDR3 bases: TGTGCCAGCAGCTTAACCTCTAGAGAGGAGACCCAGTACTTC. It encodes CASSLTSREETQYF.